The rows below give T cell receptor beta chains drawn from one sample of a study of T-cell reconstitution after alpha-beta-depleted transplantation in children. TCRdb recomputed calls from the PCR reads with MiXCR, one row per CDR3 protein. The sample holds 200,000 to 250,000 distinct CDR3 sequences, roughly 9% seen once. The sample was PBMCs from the stem cell graft donor, taken from the stem cell graft. The source is a human donor who donated a stem cell graft to a child with acute lymphoblastic leukemia. Each CDR3 is given with its conserved first and last residue.

TRBV29-1,TRBJ1-1,CSVTFGVEAFF
TRBV5-1,TRBJ2-5,CASSLQGSQETQYF
TRBV5-1,TRBJ2-1,CASSSGQRSGEQFF
TRBV24-1,TRBJ2-2,CATSDSRRRGELFF
TRBV12-3/TRBV12-4,TRBJ2-3,CASSLVGAGGPTDTQYF
TRBV25-1,TRBJ2-1,CASSGPGQFF
TRBV3-1,TRBJ2-1,CASSQAARSEQFF
TRBV4-2,TRBJ1-1,CASSQFGLDTEAFF
TRBV4-3,TRBJ1-2,CASSQDPSTGNIYGYTF
TRBV5-1,TRBJ2-4,CASSLDRADENIQYF
TRBV5-6,TRBJ1-4,CASSFWTGGSEKLFF
TRBV7-6,TRBJ1-4,CASSLFRGVNEKLFF
TRBV20-1,TRBJ2-2,CSAQDISGELFF
TRBV5-1,TRBJ2-1,CASSSASSYNEQFF
TRBV14,TRBJ1-2,CASSPPGSSGEGYTF
TRBV5-1,TRBJ2-5,CASSTGPQETQYF
TRBV5-1,TRBJ1-5,CASSPGGGRHSNQPQHF
TRBV27,TRBJ1-1,CASSFRDGLNTEAFF
TRBV12-3/TRBV12-4,TRBJ1-1,CASSLTAMNTEAFF
TRBV6-2/TRBV6-3,TRBJ2-7,CASSYRSDEQYF
TRBV24-1,TRBJ2-5,CATSDFPAPQETQYF
TRBV18,TRBJ2-5,CASSPLESGLETQYF
TRBV5-5,TRBJ1-4,CASSLTGTNEKLFF
TRBV5-1,TRBJ2-7,CASSLAGQEIDEQYF
TRBV10-3,TRBJ2-5,CAISETTGTYQETQYF
TRBV20-1,TRBJ2-3,CSARDHWRGTTDTQYF
TRBV20-1,TRBJ1-1,CSARPPQGIGEAFF
TRBV11-2,TRBJ2-7,CASSLEWIPYEQYF
TRBV6-5,TRBJ2-1,CASGTGINEQFF
TRBV7-2,TRBJ2-1,CASSPSRAQNEQFF
TRBV7-9,TRBJ1-2,CASSSGTTHYGYTF
TRBV11-1,TRBJ2-7,CASSGQGFIDYEQYF
TRBV20-1,TRBJ2-5,CSARKSGTGSETQYF
TRBV3-1,TRBJ1-1,CASRGEVNTEAFF
TRBV12-3/TRBV12-4,TRBJ1-1,CASSFLGGTEAFF
TRBV3-1,TRBJ2-1,CASSQVGGPNEQFF
TRBV3-1,TRBJ2-3,CASSQSFTTDTQYF
TRBV6-1,TRBJ2-7,CASSKNTGGGATQQYF
TRBV5-1,TRBJ1-1,CASSPSLNTEAFF
TRBV30,TRBJ2-1,CAWSAGQGASMSSYNEQFF
TRBV5-1,TRBJ2-3,CASSRQLNTDTQYF
TRBV25-1,TRBJ2-7,CASSDNRDFQYF
TRBV15,TRBJ2-7,CATSRDLPYEQYF
TRBV29-1,TRBJ2-5,CSVEVVEGETQYF
TRBV19,TRBJ1-1,CASRRDAAGGNTEAFF
TRBV5-1,TRBJ1-1,CASGPTGGADTEAFF
TRBV4-3,TRBJ2-1,CASSQEGRGYYNEQFF
TRBV29-1,TRBJ1-2,CSVPGPGRSYGYTF
TRBV2,TRBJ2-3,CASSGRDRGHTDTQYF
TRBV27,TRBJ2-5,CASSSLDRGQETQYF
TRBV5-1,TRBJ2-7,CASSSGQGEDEQYF
TRBV27,TRBJ2-7,CASSSISPPTGREQYF
TRBV28,TRBJ2-3,CASKGGGGTDTQYF
TRBV20-1,TRBJ2-4,CSATRLAGERAKNIQYF
TRBV18,TRBJ1-4,CASSILPGQETSLNEKLFF